The entry below gives a single T cell receptor beta chain sequence along with its context. What antigen it recognizes has not been identified. No qualities accompany the bases; no much larger clone lies one base away. This entry comes from a study of Graves' ophthalmopathy and Graves' hyperthyroidism (dated by TCRdb to about 2018). With regard to the full study: Peripheral blood was collected at initial diagnosis, prior to any treatment. To tell Graves' ophthalmopathy apart from Graves' hyperthyroidism, and to predict which patients would progress to ophthalmopathy, the study relied on TCR beta repertoire signatures. In total, 120 to 150 blood samples were TCR-sequenced: 43 ophthalmopathy, approximately 75 hyperthyroidism and about 17 hyperthyroidism-to-ophthalmopathy patients. To explore V-J signatures that separate ophthalmopathy from hyperthyroidism, a discovery set of about 98 patients was enrolled, consisting of about 43 with ophthalmopathy and about 60 with stable hyperthyroidism. An independent validation cohort was composed of some 19 hyperthyroidism patients and roughly 16 patients who later progressed from hyperthyroidism to ophthalmopathy. In roughly six hyperthyroidism patients, the T-cell repertoire of thyroid tissue was compared with the T-cell repertoire of blood. Following sampling, methimazole starting at 30 mg daily was administered to hyperthyroidism patients, and high-dose intravenous methylprednisolone was administered to ophthalmopathy patients.

For repertoire sequencing, TCR beta CDR3 regions were amplified from RNA transcripts. The first round of RT-PCR was done with HTBI primers and the Qiagen OneStep RT-PCR kit, and was followed by a second round of multiplex PCR, then size selection and purification. Sequencing of the libraries was carried out on an Illumina HiSeq2000 in paired-end mode with 100 bp reads. In the paper's pipeline: SOAPnuke was used to process the reads, removing any read that contained adapters or uncalled bases, had a mean Phred below 15, or lacked an exact match to the constant primer or identifier. COPE v1.2.5 was used to merge the high-quality paired reads. Each unique nucleotide sequence was treated as a clonotype, and MiTCR v1.1 was used to align the clonotypes to the IMGT TRB V, D and J references. Only V-J combinations with frequency above 0.0001 were analysed, covering around 99% of repertoires. A TCR clonal expansion and chaos score per V-J combination was defined as the ratio of F50 clonal expansion to chaos observed in the TCRdist matrix. Welch's t-statistics and random forest were used to reduce features to about 13 V-J combinations, which were fed into a naive Bayes classifier. The similarity between thyroid and blood repertoires was quantified using the Morisita-Horn index. TCRdb cleaned the public reads at Q25 with fastp, built clones with MiXCR and kept in-frame beta chains. Rows matching on CDR3 protein sequence are summarized as one entry with the most common DNA and genes. The V and J calls shown here were made by TCRdb, not taken from the authors' results. Recorded for this sample are approximately 700,000 distinct CDR3 sequences; approximately 40% of them occurred a single time. The ten largest account for 44% of the sample.

What the study reported, not specific to this receptor: In cross-validation, the 13-signature model distinguished ophthalmopathy from stable hyperthyroidism with less than 90% sensitivity and 81% to 82% specificity, while in the test set the corresponding values were around 79% and 71%. No statistical method was used to predetermine the sample size, and group allocation was not hidden from the investigators. Most of the expanded thyroid clonotypes with a frequency above 0.001 were also detected in blood, and it was suggested that the thyroid immune response may be reflected by blood repertoires. In validation, the model predicted ophthalmopathy progression with more than 70% sensitivity and approximately 72% specificity; some twelve predicted patients were CT-confirmed with GO in a median of around 6 months.

The germline V gene (reference sequence) yields SEHNR for CDR1 and FQNEAQ for CDR2. From its cysteine to its phenylalanine, the CDR3 spans 13 amino acids. The entry retains the CDR3 DNA only, 39 bases that are in frame from base 1. Patients with ophthalmopathy had moderately to severely active disease, with a Clinical Activity Score of 3 or more, a NOSPECS grade of 4 or more, and a disease duration of less than 3 months. Patients with other autoimmune diseases, uncontrolled infections, pregnancy or lactation were excluded. Clinical symptoms, serum thyroxine, TRAb, thyroid ultrasound and orbital computed tomography were used for diagnosis. PBMCs were isolated from about 9.1 ml of fresh peripheral blood by Ficoll-Paque density gradient centrifugation. Trizol reagent was used to extract the total RNA, and its quality was then checked on an Agilent 2100 Bioanalyzer.

Sequencing used peripheral blood. Rearrangement joined TRBV7-9 to TRBJ2-5, with 11 bases matching TRBD1. The J call may be mistaken, given a closer DNA end match to TRBJ2-1. The origin of this receptor is an adult man with Graves' ophthalmopathy. The CDR3 is CASSSPDRGQQFF. Here is the DNA: TGTGCCAGCAGCAGTCCGGACAGGGGGCAGCAGTTCTTC.